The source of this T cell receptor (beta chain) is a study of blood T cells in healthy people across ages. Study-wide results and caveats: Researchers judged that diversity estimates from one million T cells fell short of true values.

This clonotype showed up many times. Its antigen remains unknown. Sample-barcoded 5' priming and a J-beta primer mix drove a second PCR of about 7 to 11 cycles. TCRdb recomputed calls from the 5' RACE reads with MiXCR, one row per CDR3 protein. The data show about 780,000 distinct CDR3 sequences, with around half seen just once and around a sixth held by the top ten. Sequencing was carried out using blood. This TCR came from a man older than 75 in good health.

The CDR3 loop is CSVAGGGDTQYF. The CDR3 coding sequence is TGCAGCGTTGCGGGGGGAGGAGATACGCAGTATTTT. The gene calls are TRBV29-1 and TRBJ2-3; TRBD2 matches at 7 bases. Germline V gene sequence: CDR1 SQVTM, CDR2 ANQGSEA. The CDR3 is 12 amino acids. V lost 4 bases and J lost 5; bases outside the gene matches: 3.